The 24 T cell receptor beta chains reported below all come from one sample, sequenced in a study of PD-1 blockade in classical Hodgkin lymphoma. Measured with immunoSEQ multiplex PCR; TCRdb has only the in-frame clones, and not every one. The table shows approximately 11,000 clones, with roughly 79% occurring only once. All the patients suffered relapse after autologous stem cell transplantation, and brentuximab vedotin exposure differed. Sample: peripheral blood mononuclear cells (PBMCs), taken before the second cycle of nivolumab. The receptors were sampled from a human donor with classical Hodgkin lymphoma.

The CDR3 nucleotides are TGTGCCAGCAGCCCTCGTCTGGGGGAGCTGTTTTTT. Translating it yields CASSPRLGELFF. This sequence joins TRBV7-3 and TRBJ2-2; D is unresolved. Trimming took off 5 bases at V and 8 bases at J, with 9 bases between the two ends. CDR3 length equals 12 residues. The V gene's germline CDR1 is SGHTA and CDR2 FQGTGA.

The chain joins TRBV2 to TRBJ2-3, with D perhaps TRBD2 (5 bases). This CDR3 has 18 residues. V was cut by 11 bases and J by 3 bases, with 30 bases left in between. Germline assignment: CDR1 SNHLY and CDR2 FYNNEI. The CDR3 loop is CAFTRVGLALPATDTQYF. The CDR3 DNA is TGTGCCTTTACGAGAGTTGGGCTAGCCCTTCCCGCGACAGATACGCAGTATTTT.

This chain joins TRBV28 and TRBJ2-5; D might be TRBD2 (6 bases). Per the germline V gene, CDR1 is MDHEN and CDR2 is SYDVKM. This CDR3 comprises 13 residues. The V and J ends lost 3 bases and 4 bases respectively, with 9 bases between them. CDR3 nucleotides: TGTGCCAGCAGTTTGATCGGGAGAGAGACCCAGTACTTC. This translates into CASSLIGRETQYF.

On this clone itself: The junction and the germline gene differ at one end; a read error may be behind it. J is TRBJ2-5 and V is TRBV11-2; the match to TRBD1 covers 7 bases. The CDR3 spans 15 residues. Per the germline V gene, CDR1 is SGHAT and CDR2 is FQNNGV. DNA of the CDR3: TGTGCCAGCAGTTTAGGGGGCGTTTGGGGAGAGACCCAGTACTTC. This codes for CASSLGGVWGETQYF.

V usage is TRBV6-1 and J usage is TRBJ1-6; possibly TRBD1 for D (6 bases). The V and J ends lost 5 bases and 12 bases respectively, with 17 bases between them. This CDR3 is built from 14 residues. Germline values: CDR1 MNHNS, CDR2 SASEGT. In DNA form, the CDR3 reads TGTGCCAGCAGTCTTGCCCGGGACAAAGGACCCCTCCACTTT. Encoded protein: CASSLARDKGPLHF.

This chain connects TRBV4-1 to TRBJ1-2; D is unclear. The CDR3 runs 15 residues. Germline CDR1 is MGHRA and CDR2 is YSYEKL. Trimming stripped 5 bases from V and 4 bases from J, with 17 bases between. The CDR3 is CASSVHTAFSYGYTF. DNA for the CDR3: TGCGCCAGCAGCGTACACACAGCATTTAGCTATGGCTACACCTTC.

CDR3 residues: CASSYLTSGSSYEQYF. The CDR3 DNA is TGTGCCAGCAGTTACTTAACTAGCGGGAGCTCCTACGAGCAGTACTTC. V usage is TRBV6-5 and J usage is TRBJ2-7; 11 bases map to TRBD2. Germline trimming cut 1 base from V and 0 bases from J; bases unmatched to any gene: 2. Per the germline V gene, CDR1 is MNHEY and CDR2 is SVGAGI. The CDR3 is 16 amino acids.

V and J are TRBV2 and TRBJ2-3; 7 bases are shared with TRBD1. Germline V gene data show CDR1 as SNHLY and CDR2 as FYNNEI. CDR3 length: 14 amino acids. V was pared by 8 bases and J by 6 bases, with 11 bases of the junction left unmatched. CDR3 residues: CASFTGQLLDTQYF. The CDR3 region has the DNA TGTGCCAGCTTTACGGGACAGCTGTTGGATACGCAGTATTTT. The whole variable domain, filled in from reference TRBV2 and TRBJ2-3, reads EPEVTQTPSHQVTQMGQEVILRCVPISNHLYFYWYRQILGQKVEFLVSFYNNEISEKSEIFDDQFSVERPDGSNFTLKIRSTKLEDSAMYFCASFTGQLLDTQYFGPGTRLTVL.

This chain connects TRBV7-9 to TRBJ2-1; D is undetermined. Germline V CDR1 and CDR2: SEHNR, FQNEAQ (reference sequence). Trimming removed 5 bases from V and 7 bases from J, with 12 bases in between. This CDR3 is 13 amino acids long. CDR3 protein: CASSPFPRNEQFF. In DNA, the CDR3 is TGTGCCAGCAGCCCCTTTCCACGGAATGAGCAGTTCTTC. Full variable domain (outside the CDR3, taken from reference TRBV7-9 and TRBJ2-1): DTGVSQNPRHKITKRGQNVTFRCDPISEHNRLYWYRQTLGQGPEFLTYFQNEAQLEKSRLLSDRFSAERPKGSFSTLEIQRTEQGDSAMYLCASSPFPRNEQFFGPGTRLTVL.

This chain joins TRBV14 and TRBJ2-5; 8 nucleotides align to TRBD1. The V and J ends lost 4 bases and 5 bases, in that order; junction bases with no gene match: 6. This CDR3 spans 14 amino acids. The germline gives CDR1 SGHDN, CDR2 FVKESK. The CDR3 reads CASSRTGILETQYF. The DNA for the CDR3 is TGTGCCAGCAGCCGGACAGGGATATTGGAGACCCAGTACTTC.

V and J are TRBV5-6 and TRBJ2-5, with 9 bases matching TRBD2. The CDR3 totals 17 residues. Trimming at V came to 0 bases and at J to 6 bases, leaving 12 bases not matched to a gene. Germline lookup yields CDR1 SGHDT and CDR2 YYEEEE. Here the CDR3 reads CASSLAGAGGPSQTQYF. The CDR3 nucleotides read TGTGCCAGCAGCTTGGCAGGTGCGGGGGGGCCGTCCCAGACCCAGTACTTC.

The chain recombines TRBV2 with TRBJ1-5, with D maybe TRBD1 (6 bases). The CDR3 has 16 residues. Trimming took 7 bases from V and 4 from J, leaving 20 bases between them. The germline V gene has CDR1 SNHLY and CDR2 FYNNEI. The CDR3 loop is CASTATGSRVNQPQHF. The DNA of the CDR3 is TGTGCCAGCACTGCTACAGGGTCAAGGGTGAATCAGCCCCAGCATTTT.

This clone was counted a few times. The chain employs TRBV11-3 and TRBJ2-3; a weak D match, TRBD2 (5 bases). The V and J ends lost 4 bases and 6 bases respectively, with 17 bases between them. The CDR3 is 15 amino acids. From germline, CDR1 is SGHNT and CDR2 YENEEA. The CDR3 sequence is CASSSLAMSGDTQYF. In DNA, the CDR3 is TGTGCCAGCAGCTCGCTAGCTATGAGCGGCGATACGCAGTATTTT. Full variable domain (remainder filled in from reference TRBV11-3 and TRBJ2-3): EAGVVQSPRYKIIEKKQPVAFWCNPISGHNTLYWYLQNLGQGPELLIRYENEEAVDDSQLPKDRFSAERLKGVDSTLKIQPAELGDSAVYLCASSSLAMSGDTQYFGPGTRLTVL.

V gene TRBV4-2 combines with J gene TRBJ1-2; no clear D gene. This CDR3 is 16 amino acids long. CDR1 and CDR2 (germline): LGHNA, YNFKEQ. V was trimmed by 4 bases and J by 11 bases, leaving 26 bases between them. In DNA form, the CDR3 reads TGTGCCAGCAGCCTATCGGACTTTCTTTATCGCCCGCTATACACCTTC. It yields the protein CASSLSDFLYRPLYTF.

The chain recombines TRBV2 with TRBJ2-7, with a possible D match to TRBD1 (5 bases). The CDR3 runs to 12 residues. The V end lost 6 bases, the J end lost 0 bases, and 6 bases lay between the germline ends. Germline CDR1 and CDR2: SNHLY and FYNNEI. CDR3 region: CASRDNSYEQYF. CDR3 nucleotides: TGTGCCAGCAGGGACAACTCCTACGAGCAGTACTTC.

CDR3 region: CSVSRGAEQYF. CDR3 nucleotide sequence: TGCAGCGTTTCTAGGGGGGCCGAGCAGTACTTC. The chain uses TRBV29-1 and TRBJ2-7; TRBD1 or TRBD2 may be the D gene (6 bases each). V lost 5 bases and J lost 6, with 11 bases in between. There are 11 residues in the CDR3. Germline CDR1 reads SQVTM; CDR2 reads ANQGSEA.

The CDR3 DNA sequence: TGCAGCGTTGAAGCGACAGGGTTAGGGGGAAATCAGCCCCAGCATTTT. Protein product: CSVEATGLGGNQPQHF. The V gene is TRBV29-1, the J gene TRBJ1-5, with 7 bases lining up with TRBD1. Germline loops: CDR1 SQVTM, CDR2 ANQGSEA. The J segment lost 4 bases and the V segment lost 1 base, leaving 10 bases of the junction unmatched. The CDR3 totals 16 residues.

This clone was observed a single time. The chain has TRBV28 and TRBJ2-3, with D perhaps matching TRBD1 or TRBD2 (5 bases each). The CDR3 totals 16 residues. V dropped 1 base and J dropped 1 base, with 12 bases sitting between them. Germline V gives CDR1 MDHEN, CDR2 SYDVKM. CDR3 in amino acids: CASSLLKGRGTDTQYF. The CDR3 DNA is TGTGCCAGCAGTTTATTGAAGGGACGGGGCACAGATACGCAGTATTTT.

This chain's CDR3 is CAIIDREFTEAFF. The CDR3 coding sequence is TGTGCCATCATCGACAGGGAATTCACTGAAGCTTTCTTT. The chain employs TRBV10-3 and TRBJ1-1, with 7 bases that match TRBD1. There are 13 residues in the CDR3. In germline, CDR1 is ENHRY, CDR2 SYGVKD. Germline trimming cut 7 bases from V and 4 bases from J; bases unmatched to any gene: 6.

This clone was recorded only once. This CDR3 is CASSFLPTYEQYF. CDR3 sequence (DNA): TGTGCCAGCAGTTTTCTTCCTACCTACGAGCAGTACTTC. This chain joins TRBV27 and TRBJ2-7; no clear D gene. CDR1 is MNHEY, CDR2 SMNVEV, per germline (reference sequence). The CDR3 loop spans 13 amino acids. V was pared by 3 bases and J by 2 bases, with 8 bases between.

The V gene is TRBV28, the J gene TRBJ2-7; D is uncertain. Between the trimmed V and J ends, which lost 2 bases and 6 bases, there was a span of 8 bases. Germline values: CDR1 MDHEN, CDR2 SYDVKM. This CDR3 is 12 amino acids long. The CDR3 DNA sequence: TGTGCCAGCAGTTTAGAAGGTACCGAGCAGTACTTC. As protein: CASSLEGTEQYF.

The chain has TRBV19 and TRBJ2-7; unclear D gene. CDR3 length equals 13 residues. V lost 10 bases to trimming and J lost 3 bases, with 16 bases between them. Germline V gene lookup returns CDR1 LNHDA and CDR2 SQIVND (reference sequence). The CDR3: CATPDGRIYEQYF. The CDR3 DNA reads TGTGCCACACCTGACGGCAGAATCTACGAGCAGTACTTC.

This clone was picked up a small number of times. This chain uses TRBV18 with TRBJ2-7; TRBD2 aligns across 10 bases. V lost 3 bases, J lost 2 bases, and 4 bases stayed unmatched. The CDR3 is 15 residues long. Germline V gene sequence: CDR1 KGHSH, CDR2 LQKENI. The CDR3, as DNA: TGTGCCAGCTCACCTATTAGCGGGGGGACCTACGAGCAGTACTTC. Translation: CASSPISGGTYEQYF.

The chain recombines TRBV4-1 with TRBJ1-5, with 9 positions matching TRBD1. Germline V gene data show CDR1 as MGHRA and CDR2 as YSYEKL. Unmatched junction bases numbered 4, after V lost 0 bases and J lost 4 bases. The CDR3 is 16 residues long. The CDR3 is CASSQDGTGLNQPQHF. CDR3 coding DNA: TGCGCCAGCAGCCAAGACGGGACAGGGCTGAATCAGCCCCAGCATTTT.